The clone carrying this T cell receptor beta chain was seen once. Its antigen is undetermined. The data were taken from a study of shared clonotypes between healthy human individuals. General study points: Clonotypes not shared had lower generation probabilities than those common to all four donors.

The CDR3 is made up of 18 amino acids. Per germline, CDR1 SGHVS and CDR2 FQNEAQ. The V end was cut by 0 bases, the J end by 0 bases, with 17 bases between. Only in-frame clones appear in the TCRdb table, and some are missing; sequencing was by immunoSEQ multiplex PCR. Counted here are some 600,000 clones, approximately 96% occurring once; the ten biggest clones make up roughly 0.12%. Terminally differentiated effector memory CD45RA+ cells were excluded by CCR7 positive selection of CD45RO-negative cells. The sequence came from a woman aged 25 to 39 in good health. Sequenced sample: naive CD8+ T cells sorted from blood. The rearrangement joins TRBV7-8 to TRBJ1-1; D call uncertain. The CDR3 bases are TGTGCCAGCAGCTTAGCTACTTCAGTTTTTTCCATGAACACTGAAGCTTTCTTT. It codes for CASSLATSVFSMNTEAFF.